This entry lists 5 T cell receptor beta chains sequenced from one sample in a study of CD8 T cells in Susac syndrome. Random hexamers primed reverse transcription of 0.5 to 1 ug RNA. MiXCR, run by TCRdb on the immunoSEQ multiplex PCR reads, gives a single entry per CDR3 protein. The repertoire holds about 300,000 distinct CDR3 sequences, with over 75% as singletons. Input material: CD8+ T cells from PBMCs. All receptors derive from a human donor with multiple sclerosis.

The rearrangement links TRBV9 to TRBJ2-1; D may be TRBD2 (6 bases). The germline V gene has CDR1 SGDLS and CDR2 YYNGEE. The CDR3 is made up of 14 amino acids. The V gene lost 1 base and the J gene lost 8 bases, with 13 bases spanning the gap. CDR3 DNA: TGTGCCAGCAGCGTAAGCGGAGGGGCCGATGAGCAGTTCTTC. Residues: CASSVSGGADEQFF.

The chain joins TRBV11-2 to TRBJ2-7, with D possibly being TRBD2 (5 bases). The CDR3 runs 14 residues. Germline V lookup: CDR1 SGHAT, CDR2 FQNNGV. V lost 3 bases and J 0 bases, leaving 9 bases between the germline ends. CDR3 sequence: CASSFGVGSYEQYF. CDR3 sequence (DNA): TGTGCCAGCAGCTTCGGGGTAGGCTCCTACGAGCAGTACTTC.

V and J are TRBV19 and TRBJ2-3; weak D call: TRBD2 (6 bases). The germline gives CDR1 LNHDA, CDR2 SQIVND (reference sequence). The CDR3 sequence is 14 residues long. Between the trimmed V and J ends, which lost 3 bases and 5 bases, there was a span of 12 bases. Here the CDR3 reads CASSMEGLLDTQYF. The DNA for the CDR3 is TGTGCCAGTAGTATGGAGGGCCTTTTAGATACGCAGTATTTT.

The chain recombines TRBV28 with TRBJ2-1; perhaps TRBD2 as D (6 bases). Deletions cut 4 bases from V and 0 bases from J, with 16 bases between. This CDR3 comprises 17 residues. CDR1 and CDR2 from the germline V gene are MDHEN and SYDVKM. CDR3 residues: CASSYRDFLSSYNEQFF. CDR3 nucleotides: TGTGCCAGCAGTTACCGGGACTTCCTAAGCTCCTACAATGAGCAGTTCTTC.

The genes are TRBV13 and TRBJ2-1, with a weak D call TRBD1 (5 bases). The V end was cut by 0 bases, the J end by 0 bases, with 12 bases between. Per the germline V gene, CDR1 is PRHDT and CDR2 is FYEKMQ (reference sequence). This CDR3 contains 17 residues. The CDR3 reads CASSLGGRPSSYNEQFF. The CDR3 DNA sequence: TGTGCCAGCAGCTTAGGGGGGCGGCCGAGCTCCTACAATGAGCAGTTCTTC. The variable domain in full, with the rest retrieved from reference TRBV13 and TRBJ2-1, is AAGVIQSPRHLIKEKRETATLKCYPIPRHDTVYWYQQGPGQDPQFLISFYEKMQSDKGSIPDRFSAQQFSDYHSELNMSSLELGDSALYFCASSLGGRPSSYNEQFFGPGTRLTVL.